Below, 17 T cell receptor beta chains from the same sample are listed, as sequenced in a study of T cell responses to AZD1222 COVID-19 vaccine. TCRdb's copy holds only in-frame clones and misses some; the assay was immunoSEQ multiplex PCR. The sample has about 88,000 clones, approximately 90% seen once; the top ten hold approximately 5.2%. Sequenced material: peripheral blood, taken on day 0 of AZD1222 vaccination. The source is an adult in good health.

The chain couples TRBV27 to TRBJ1-5; no reliable D call. Deletions cut 5 bases from V and 1 base from J, with 12 bases between. This CDR3 is built from 15 residues. Germline V gives CDR1 MNHEY, CDR2 SMNVEV (reference sequence). CDR3 loop: CASSAGRISNQPQHF. The CDR3 DNA is TGTGCCAGCAGTGCCGGGCGGATCAGCAATCAGCCCCAGCATTTT.

The chain couples TRBV19 to TRBJ1-5; the match to TRBD1 covers 10 bases. This CDR3 contains 15 residues. CDR1 and CDR2 from the germline V gene are LNHDA and SQIVND (reference sequence). V shed 3 bases and J 6 bases; nucleotides not matched to a gene: 5. Here the CDR3 reads CASSIPTGGSQPQHF. The DNA of the CDR3 is TGTGCCAGTAGTATCCCGACAGGGGGCAGTCAGCCCCAGCATTTT.

This clone occurred a few times. This chain links TRBV5-4 with TRBJ2-2; 8 nucleotides align to TRBD2. Germline values: CDR1 SGHNT, CDR2 YYREEE (reference sequence). V dropped 0 bases and J dropped 6; count of bases not matched to a gene: 4. This CDR3 is 15 amino acids long. CDR3 in DNA: TGTGCCAGCAGCTTGGGGAGCGGGAGATCCGGGGAGCTGTTTTTT. Its protein product is CASSLGSGRSGELFF.

This sequence joins TRBV27 and TRBJ1-1; TRBD1 agrees at 9 bases. J gave up 4 bases and V 5 bases, and 5 bases lay outside the gene matches. This CDR3 comprises 14 residues. Germline V gives CDR1 MNHEY, CDR2 SMNVEV (reference sequence). CDR3 region: CASSPGQGRTEAFF. The CDR3 DNA reads as TGTGCCAGCAGTCCCGGACAGGGGCGCACTGAAGCTTTCTTT.

The V gene is TRBV6-5, the J gene TRBJ1-1, with 8 positions matching TRBD1. CDR1 and CDR2 (germline): MNHEY, SVGAGI. The CDR3 runs to 14 residues. V trimming: 5 bases; J trimming: 2 bases; junction bases outside the gene matches: 4. The chain's CDR3 is CASSPQGVNTEAFF. CDR3 sequence (DNA): TGTGCCAGCAGTCCACAGGGGGTTAACACTGAAGCTTTCTTT.

This CDR3 is CSVGEGTDTEAFF. The CDR3 DNA reads TGCAGCGTGGGGGAGGGGACCGACACTGAAGCTTTCTTT. This chain joins TRBV29-1 and TRBJ1-1, with D possibly matching TRBD1 (5 bases). Germline V gene lookup returns CDR1 SQVTM and CDR2 ANQGSEA. This CDR3 spans 13 amino acids. Between the trimmed V and J ends, which lost 6 bases and 3 bases, there was a span of 14 bases.

The genes are TRBV7-9 and TRBJ2-3; 10 nucleotides line up with TRBD2. The CDR3 length is 18 residues. Trimming took 5 bases from V and 1 from J; bases not matched to a gene: 12. CDR1 is SEHNR, CDR2 FQNEAQ, per germline (reference sequence). The CDR3 DNA follows: TGTGCCAGCAGCCCAGTAACTAGCGGGATAAGTGGCACAGATACGCAGTATTTT. Translation: CASSPVTSGISGTDTQYF. The full variable domain, rest sourced from reference TRBV7-9 and TRBJ2-3, is DTGVSQNPRHKITKRGQNVTFRCDPISEHNRLYWYRQTLGQGPEFLTYFQNEAQLEKSRLLSDRFSAERPKGSFSTLEIQRTEQGDSAMYLCASSPVTSGISGTDTQYFGPGTRLTVL.

The rearrangement uses TRBV7-9 and TRBJ1-4, with D hard to call. V was pared by 5 bases and J by 7 bases, with 14 bases between. Germline V lookup: CDR1 SEHNR, CDR2 FQNEAQ (reference sequence). CDR3 size: 14 residues. The DNA for the CDR3 is TGTGCCAGCAGCCCCCTGGCAGCGTCTGAAAAACTGTTTTTT. It encodes CASSPLAASEKLFF.

V gene TRBV27 combines with J gene TRBJ2-5; maybe TRBD1 (6 bases). V was cut by 6 bases and J by 3 bases, with 11 bases left in between. CDR1 and CDR2 (germline): MNHEY, SMNVEV (reference sequence). The CDR3 runs to 13 residues. The CDR3 DNA sequence: TGTGCCAGCAGGAGGTGGACAGAAGAGACCCAGTACTTC. Translated, it gives CASRRWTEETQYF.

The chain combines TRBV2 with TRBJ2-7; the D gene is possibly TRBD2 (5 bases). This CDR3 comprises 13 residues. The V end lost 5 bases, the J end lost 2 bases, and 10 bases lay between the germline ends. Germline V gene lookup returns CDR1 SNHLY and CDR2 FYNNEI. The CDR3: CASSKDLTYEQYF. In nucleotides, the CDR3 is TGTGCCAGCAGTAAGGACTTAACCTACGAGCAGTACTTC.

The rearrangement links TRBV4-3 to TRBJ2-2; D unclear. The CDR3 is made up of 13 amino acids. The V end was cut by 6 bases, the J end by 0 bases, with 5 bases between. Germline V gives CDR1 LGHNA, CDR2 YSLEER. The CDR3 reads CASRPTNTGELFF. Here the CDR3 DNA reads TGCGCCAGCAGACCTACGAACACCGGGGAGCTGTTTTTT.

The chain recombines TRBV6-4 with TRBJ2-5, with 7 bases fitting TRBD2. The CDR3 has 14 residues. The trim removed 9 bases at V and 4 bases at J, leaving 11 bases unmatched. CDR1 is MRHNA, CDR2 SNTAGT, per germline. The chain's CDR3 is CARPRTSQSETQYF. The CDR3 bases are TGTGCCAGGCCGCGGACTAGTCAATCAGAGACCCAGTACTTC.

The V and J genes are TRBV25-1 and TRBJ1-5; 7 nucleotides match TRBD1. Trimming removed 3 bases from V and 6 bases from J; junction bases left unmatched: 2. This CDR3 is built from 13 residues. Germline V gene sequence: CDR1 MGHDK, CDR2 SYGVNS. CDR3 bases: TGTGCCAGCAGTGACCCAGGGGGTCAGCCCCAGCATTTT. It encodes CASSDPGGQPQHF.

V is TRBV6-6 and J is TRBJ2-6, with D unresolved. V dropped 0 bases and J dropped 0 bases, with 6 bases sitting between them. Germline V gives CDR1 MNHNY, CDR2 SVGAGI (reference sequence). The length of the CDR3 is 16 residues. The DNA of the CDR3 is TGTGCCAGCAGTTACTCCCGAATCTCTGGGGCCAACGTCCTGACTTTC. Its protein is CASSYSRISGANVLTF.

V is TRBV3-1 (or the pseudogene TRBV3-2) and J is TRBJ2-2, with TRBD2 matching 10 bases. This CDR3 contains 16 residues. From germline, CDR1 is LGHDT and CDR2 YNNKEL (reference sequence). V lost 4 bases, J lost 1 base, and 3 bases stayed unmatched. CDR3 sequence reads: CASSPWTSGNTGELFF. Written as DNA, the CDR3 is TGTGCCAGCAGCCCCTGGACTAGCGGGAACACCGGGGAGCTGTTTTTT.

The chain combines TRBV27 with TRBJ2-7; the D is unclear. This CDR3 contains 14 residues. The germline V and J ends were trimmed by 3 bases and 4 bases, with 13 bases remaining between them. Germline-derived CDR1 and CDR2 are MNHEY and SMNVEV (reference sequence). Here the CDR3 reads CASSFAVGPYEQYF. The CDR3 DNA reads TGTGCCAGCAGTTTTGCCGTGGGTCCGTACGAGCAGTACTTC.

The V gene is TRBV7-3, the J gene TRBJ1-1, with a weak D call TRBD1 (5 bases). Looked up from germline, CDR1 is SGHTA and CDR2 is FQGTGA. CDR3 length equals 17 residues. Between the trimmed V and J ends, which lost 0 bases and 4 bases, there was a span of 18 bases. The CDR3 here is CASSLTGAAQLSTEAFF. The CDR3 DNA reads TGTGCCAGCAGCTTAACTGGGGCAGCACAGTTGAGCACTGAAGCTTTCTTT.